The next 6 T cell receptor beta chains were all read from a single sample in a study of memory CD8 T cells in hepatitis C reinfection. Time point here: late/post reinfection, 12 to 24 weeks after detection. The sorted cells went straight to TCR sequencing with no prior in vitro expansion. TCRdb keeps only in-frame clones here, not all; method: immunoSEQ multiplex PCR. The table includes some 50,000 clones, roughly nine tenths detected once. Sequenced material: naive CD8+ T cells sorted from blood. The source is a man younger than 35 with hepatitis C virus infection.

In the case of this clone: The junction does not match germline at one end; this may be a read error. Other DNA sequences from this sample encode an identical CDR3 as well. The V and J genes are TRBV12-5 and TRBJ2-2; possible D gene TRBD2, 5 bases. The CDR3 has 16 residues. Germline CDR1 is LGHNT and CDR2 is FRNRAP. The CDR3 sequence is CASGLWETVLAGELFF. Here the CDR3 DNA reads TGTGCTAGTGGTTTGTGGGAGACGGTCCTGGCCGGGGAACTGTTTTTT.

The chain carries TRBV5-8 and TRBJ2-3; no definite D call. This CDR3 region has 15 residues. Germline CDR1 reads SGHTS; CDR2 reads YDEGEE. V was shortened by 4 bases and J by 4 bases, with 16 bases between the two germline ends. In DNA form, the CDR3 reads TGTGCCAGCAGCCGGCGGCGAAACCTGGCAGATACGCAGTATTTT. It encodes CASSRRRNLADTQYF.

The chain is built from TRBV7-2 and TRBJ2-1, with TRBD2 matching over 8 bases. Germline values: CDR1 SGHTA, CDR2 FQGNSA. This CDR3 has 12 residues. The J segment lost 2 bases and the V segment lost 9 bases, leaving 0 bases of the junction unmatched. The CDR3 DNA follows: TGTGCCAGAGCGGGAGCCTACAATGAGCAGTTCTTC. Protein product: CARAGAYNEQFF.

The gene calls are TRBV6-5 and TRBJ2-1; possible D gene TRBD1, 5 bases. The CDR3 contains 14 residues. Trimming left V 5 bases short and J 6 bases short, with 14 bases between. Germline assignment: CDR1 MNHEY and CDR2 SVGAGI. In DNA, the CDR3 is TGTGCCAGCAGTCCACCCGCAGGGTTCAATGAGCAGTTCTTC. It is translated as CASSPPAGFNEQFF.

The chain couples TRBV6-5 to TRBJ2-1; D remains unclear. CDR3 length: 13 amino acids. Germline-derived CDR1 and CDR2 are MNHEY and SVGAGI. Trimming removed 0 bases at V and 7 bases at J, with 7 bases between. The CDR3 here is CASSYSIGNEQFF. CDR3 nucleotides: TGTGCCAGCAGTTACTCTATCGGGAATGAGCAGTTCTTC.

The rearrangement uses TRBV11-2 and TRBJ2-7; the D gene is possibly TRBD1 (6 bases). CDR3 length: 15 amino acids. Deletions cut 5 bases from V and 3 bases from J, with 17 bases between. Germline V gene lookup returns CDR1 SGHAT and CDR2 FQNNGV. The CDR3 here is CASSQGNGLSYEQYF. The CDR3 DNA is TGTGCCAGCAGCCAGGGGAATGGTTTAAGCTACGAGCAGTACTTC.